The clone carrying this T cell receptor (beta chain) was counted between two and nine times. The PBMCs studied were ones that came from around 10 ml fresh peripheral blood. The data belong to a study of T cells in Graves' hyperthyroidism and ophthalmopathy. Researchers took RNA transcripts and amplified the TCR beta CDR3 regions from them. The HTBI primer set served for first-round RT-PCR of the TCR CDR3. TCRdb fed the multiplex PCR reads into MiXCR, producing one record per CDR3 protein. The sample contains about 530,000 distinct CDR3 sequences, roughly 15% of which appear only once. The specimen sequenced was blood. This sequence was found in a young woman with Graves' ophthalmopathy.

CDR3 DNA sequence: TGCGCCAGCAGCTTGGGCCCGACGCTGAGCTCTGGAAACACCATATATTTT. It specifies CASSLGPTLSSGNTIYF. This chain uses TRBV5-1 with TRBJ1-3; D not resolved. Trimming pared 0 bases from V and 0 bases from J, leaving 13 bases between. The germline V gene encodes CDR1 SGHRS and CDR2 YFSETQ. This CDR3 has 17 residues.